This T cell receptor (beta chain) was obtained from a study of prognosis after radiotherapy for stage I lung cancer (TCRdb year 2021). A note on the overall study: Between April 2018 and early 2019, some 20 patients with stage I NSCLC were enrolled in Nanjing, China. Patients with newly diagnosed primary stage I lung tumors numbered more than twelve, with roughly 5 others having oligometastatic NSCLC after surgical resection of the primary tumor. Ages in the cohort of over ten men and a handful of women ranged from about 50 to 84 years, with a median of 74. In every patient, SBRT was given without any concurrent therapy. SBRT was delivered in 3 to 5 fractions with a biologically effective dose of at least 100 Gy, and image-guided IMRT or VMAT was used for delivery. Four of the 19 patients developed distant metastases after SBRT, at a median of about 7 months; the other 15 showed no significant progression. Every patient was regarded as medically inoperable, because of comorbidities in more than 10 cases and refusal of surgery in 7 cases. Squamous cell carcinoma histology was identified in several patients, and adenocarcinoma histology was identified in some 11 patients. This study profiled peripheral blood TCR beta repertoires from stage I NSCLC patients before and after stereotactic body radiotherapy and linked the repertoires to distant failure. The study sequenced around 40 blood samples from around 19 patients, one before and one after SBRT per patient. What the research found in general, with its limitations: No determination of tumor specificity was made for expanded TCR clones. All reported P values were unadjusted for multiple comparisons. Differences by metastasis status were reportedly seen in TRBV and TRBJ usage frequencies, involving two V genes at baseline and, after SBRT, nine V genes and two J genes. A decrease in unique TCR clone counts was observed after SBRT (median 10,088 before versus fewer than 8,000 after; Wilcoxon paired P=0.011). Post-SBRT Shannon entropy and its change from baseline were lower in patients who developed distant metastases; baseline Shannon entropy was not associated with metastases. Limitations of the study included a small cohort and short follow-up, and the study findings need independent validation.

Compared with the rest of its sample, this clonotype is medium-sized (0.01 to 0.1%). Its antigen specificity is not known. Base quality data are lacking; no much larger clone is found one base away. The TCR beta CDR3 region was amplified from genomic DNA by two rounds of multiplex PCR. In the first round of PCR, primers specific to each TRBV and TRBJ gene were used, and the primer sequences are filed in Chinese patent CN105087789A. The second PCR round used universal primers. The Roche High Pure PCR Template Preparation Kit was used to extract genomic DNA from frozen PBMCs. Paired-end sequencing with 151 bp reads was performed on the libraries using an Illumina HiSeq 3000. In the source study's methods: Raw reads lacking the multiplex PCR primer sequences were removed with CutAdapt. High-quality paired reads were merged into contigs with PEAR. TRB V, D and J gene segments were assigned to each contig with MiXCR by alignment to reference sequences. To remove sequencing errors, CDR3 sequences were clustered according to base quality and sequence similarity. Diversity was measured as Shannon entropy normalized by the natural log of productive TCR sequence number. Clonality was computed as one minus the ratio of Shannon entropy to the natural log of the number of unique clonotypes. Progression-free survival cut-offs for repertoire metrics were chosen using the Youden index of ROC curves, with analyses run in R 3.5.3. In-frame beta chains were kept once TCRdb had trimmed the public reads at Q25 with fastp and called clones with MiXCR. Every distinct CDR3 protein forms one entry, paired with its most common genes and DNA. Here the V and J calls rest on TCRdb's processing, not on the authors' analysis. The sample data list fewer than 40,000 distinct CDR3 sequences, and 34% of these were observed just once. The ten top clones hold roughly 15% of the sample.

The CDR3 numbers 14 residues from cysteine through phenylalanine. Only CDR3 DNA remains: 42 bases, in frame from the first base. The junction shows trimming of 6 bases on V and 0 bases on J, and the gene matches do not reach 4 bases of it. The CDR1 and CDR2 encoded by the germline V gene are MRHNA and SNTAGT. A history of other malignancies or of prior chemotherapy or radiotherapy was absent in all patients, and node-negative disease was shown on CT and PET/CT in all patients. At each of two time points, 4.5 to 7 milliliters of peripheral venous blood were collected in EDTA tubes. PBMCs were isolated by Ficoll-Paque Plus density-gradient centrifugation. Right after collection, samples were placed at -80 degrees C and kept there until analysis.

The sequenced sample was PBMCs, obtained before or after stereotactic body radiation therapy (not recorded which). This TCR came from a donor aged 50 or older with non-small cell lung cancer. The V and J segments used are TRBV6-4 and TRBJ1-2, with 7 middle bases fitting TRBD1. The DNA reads TGTGCCAGCAGCCGGGACAGCTCTAACTATGGCTACACCTTC. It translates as CASSRDSSNYGYTF.